These 13 T cell receptor beta chains came from one sample sequenced in a study of cytomegalovirus exposure and HLA in healthy donors. The PCR ran on 60 Vbeta and 13 Jbeta primers. The protocol was immunoSEQ multiplex PCR, while the TCRdb copy is restricted to in-frame clones and leaves out a portion. In total, the table holds approximately 80,000 clones. Sequencing was carried out using PBMCs. The receptors here all came from a man younger than 35 in good health and CMV-seropositive.

CDR3 sequence reads: CASRRSGFAGELFF. The CDR3 bases are TGTGCCAGCAGAAGAAGTGGCTTCGCCGGGGAGCTGTTTTTT. This chain links TRBV6-1 with TRBJ2-2; D unclear. V lost 6 bases and J lost 6, with 14 bases in between. Germline assignment: CDR1 MNHNS and CDR2 SASEGT. This CDR3 is 14 amino acids long.

This chain connects TRBV7-8 to TRBJ1-6; no firm D call. V lost 3 bases and J 0 bases, leaving 9 bases between the germline ends. Germline loops: CDR1 SGHVS, CDR2 FQNEAQ. This CDR3 is 16 amino acids long. The CDR3 sequence is CASSFEAGSYNSPLHF. Written as DNA, the CDR3 is TGTGCCAGCAGCTTCGAGGCCGGCTCCTATAATTCACCCCTCCACTTT.

J is TRBJ2-7 and V is TRBV6-5; TRBD1 is a possible D gene (5 bases). The germline CDR1 and CDR2 sequences are MNHEY and SVGAGI. Deletions cut 7 bases from V and 2 bases from J, with 9 bases between. The length of the CDR3 is 12 residues. CDR3 loop: CASIAGPYEQYF. The CDR3 DNA is TGTGCCAGCATTGCAGGGCCCTACGAGCAGTACTTC.

V is TRBV18 and J is TRBJ1-5; D not certain. CDR3 size: 14 residues. V lost 3 bases and J 2 bases, leaving 8 bases between the germline ends. Germline V gives CDR1 KGHSH, CDR2 LQKENI. Here the CDR3 DNA reads TGTGCCAGCTCACCGGGCGGGGGCAATCAGCCCCAGCATTTT. Translating gives CASSPGGGNQPQHF.

The genes are TRBV5-1 and TRBJ2-1, with no clear D. This CDR3 has 13 amino acids. V lost 4 bases to trimming and J lost 7 bases, with 12 bases between them. Germline V CDR1 and CDR2: SGHRS, YFSETQ. The CDR3 sequence: CASSTFDGNEQFF. CDR3 DNA sequence: TGCGCCAGCAGCACCTTCGACGGGAATGAGCAGTTCTTC.

This chain joins TRBV28 and TRBJ1-2, with 9 bases matching TRBD1. The CDR3 is made up of 14 amino acids. V trimming: 5 bases; J trimming: 5 bases; junction bases outside the gene matches: 6. Germline lookup yields CDR1 MDHEN and CDR2 SYDVKM. CDR3 nucleotides: TGTGCCAGCAGTCACAGGGGGCGTGGATATGGCTACACCTTC. This sequence encodes CASSHRGRGYGYTF.

J is TRBJ2-7 and V is TRBV6-1; D is perhaps TRBD2 (6 bases). Trimming left V 6 bases short and J 2 bases short, with 14 bases between. This CDR3 contains 14 residues. The germline V gene has CDR1 MNHNS and CDR2 SASEGT. The chain's CDR3 is CASRIRRGTYEQYF. CDR3 coding DNA: TGTGCCAGCAGGATCCGGAGGGGAACCTACGAGCAGTACTTC.

Points on this clone: The junction and the germline gene differ at one end; a read error may be behind it. The CDR3 spells CASSLGQTGVNEQFF. Written as DNA, the CDR3 is TGTGCCAGCAGTTTGGGACAGACAGGGGTCAATGAGCAGTTCTTC. This chain links TRBV5-6 with TRBJ2-1; 8 nucleotides align to TRBD1. Germline CDR1 is SGHDT and CDR2 is YYEEEE. This CDR3 contains 15 residues.

The chain recombines TRBV4-1 with TRBJ1-4; 7 bases align to TRBD1. This CDR3 has 12 amino acids. Looked up from germline, CDR1 is MGHRA and CDR2 is YSYEKL. After removal of 4 bases from V and 8 bases from J, the junction contained 1 base not matched to a gene. The CDR3 DNA is TGCGCCAGCAGCCGAGGGGGCGAAAAACTGTTTTTT. Protein product: CASSRGGEKLFF.

The chain has TRBV14 and TRBJ2-7, with 7 bases identical to TRBD1. The CDR3 runs to 17 residues. J lost 5 bases, V lost 3 bases, and 16 bases had no gene match. CDR1 and CDR2 (germline): SGHDN, FVKESK. Here the CDR3 reads CASSQGLQGISAHEQYF. The CDR3, as DNA: TGTGCCAGCAGCCAGGGGTTACAGGGGATCTCGGCCCACGAGCAGTACTTC.

This chain uses TRBV5-1 with TRBJ2-1; 7 bases match TRBD2. V lost 4 bases and J lost 6; bases outside the gene matches: 10. Germline V gene data show CDR1 as SGHRS and CDR2 as YFSETQ. The CDR3 is 15 amino acids. The CDR3 sequence: CASSPIAGGGNEQFF. As DNA, the CDR3 is TGCGCCAGCAGCCCTATAGCGGGCGGGGGCAATGAGCAGTTCTTC.

This chain links TRBV10-1 with TRBJ2-3; 7 nucleotides line up with TRBD1. With V trimmed by 5 bases and J by 2 bases, 4 bases remained unmatched. Germline lookup yields CDR1 WNHNN and CDR2 SYGVQD (reference sequence). This CDR3 comprises 14 residues. CDR3 sequence reads: CASSKGATTDTQYF. CDR3 nucleotide sequence: TGCGCCAGCAGTAAGGGGGCCACCACAGATACGCAGTATTTT.

The chain links TRBV7-2 to TRBJ2-5, with 12 nucleotides matching TRBD2. V lost 5 bases and J lost 5; bases outside the gene matches: 3. This CDR3 is built from 14 residues. Germline V gene sequence: CDR1 SGHTA, CDR2 FQGNSA. In DNA form, the CDR3 reads TGTGCCAGCAGCATGGGACTAGCGGGCGAGACCCAGTACTTC. Its translation: CASSMGLAGETQYF.